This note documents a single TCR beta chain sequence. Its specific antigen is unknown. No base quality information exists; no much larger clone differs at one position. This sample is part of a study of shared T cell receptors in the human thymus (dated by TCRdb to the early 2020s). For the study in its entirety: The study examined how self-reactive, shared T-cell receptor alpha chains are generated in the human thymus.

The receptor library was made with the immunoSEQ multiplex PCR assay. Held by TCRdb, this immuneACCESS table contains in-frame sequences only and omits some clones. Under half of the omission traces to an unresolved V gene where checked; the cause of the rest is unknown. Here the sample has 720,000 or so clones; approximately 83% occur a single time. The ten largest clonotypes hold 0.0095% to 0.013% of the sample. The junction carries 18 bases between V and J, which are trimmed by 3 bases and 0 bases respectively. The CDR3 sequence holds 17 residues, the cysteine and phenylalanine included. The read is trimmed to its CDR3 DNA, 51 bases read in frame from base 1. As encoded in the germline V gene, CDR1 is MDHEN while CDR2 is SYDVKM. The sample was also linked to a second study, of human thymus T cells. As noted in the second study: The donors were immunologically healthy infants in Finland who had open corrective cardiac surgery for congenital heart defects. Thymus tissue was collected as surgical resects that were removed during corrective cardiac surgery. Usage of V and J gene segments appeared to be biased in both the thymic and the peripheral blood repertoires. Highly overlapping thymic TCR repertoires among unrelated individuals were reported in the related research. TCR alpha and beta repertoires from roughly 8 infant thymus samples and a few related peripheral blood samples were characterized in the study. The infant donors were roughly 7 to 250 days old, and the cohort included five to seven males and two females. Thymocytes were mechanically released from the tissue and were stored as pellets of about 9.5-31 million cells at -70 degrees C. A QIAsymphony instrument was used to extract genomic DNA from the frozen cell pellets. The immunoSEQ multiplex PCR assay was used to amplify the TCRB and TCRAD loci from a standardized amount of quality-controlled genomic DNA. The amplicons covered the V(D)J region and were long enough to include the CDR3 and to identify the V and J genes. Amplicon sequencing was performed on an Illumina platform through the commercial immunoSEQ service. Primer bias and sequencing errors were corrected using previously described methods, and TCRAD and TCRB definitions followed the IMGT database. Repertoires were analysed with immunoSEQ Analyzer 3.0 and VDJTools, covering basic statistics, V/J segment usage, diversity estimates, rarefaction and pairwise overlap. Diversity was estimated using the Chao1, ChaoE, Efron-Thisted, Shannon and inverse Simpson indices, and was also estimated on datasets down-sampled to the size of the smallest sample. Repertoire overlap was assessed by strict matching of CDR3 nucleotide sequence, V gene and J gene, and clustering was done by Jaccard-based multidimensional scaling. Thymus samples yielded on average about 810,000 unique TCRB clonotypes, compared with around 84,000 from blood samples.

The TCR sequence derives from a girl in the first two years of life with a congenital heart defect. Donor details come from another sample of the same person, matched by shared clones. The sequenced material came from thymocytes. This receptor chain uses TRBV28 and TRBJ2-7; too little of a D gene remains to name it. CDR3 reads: CASSFSRVLSSSYEQYF. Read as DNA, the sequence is TGTGCCAGCAGTTTCTCCCGCGTTCTATCTAGCTCCTACGAGCAGTACTTC.